A single sample is the source of the 7 T cell receptor beta chains below, sequenced in a study of T-cell memory formation after mild COVID-19. MiXCR, applied by TCRdb to the 5' RACE reads, yields one record per CDR3 protein. The repertoire has under 400,000 distinct CDR3 sequences, around 28% of them found once; the top ten carry 13%. The specimen sequenced was PBMCs or a T cell subset sorted from them (not recorded which). The receptor source for this set is an adult woman who had mild COVID-19 (a few samples of this study predate the infection). Cell type and time point are not known.

The chain joins TRBV5-1 to TRBJ1-2; TRBD1 aligns across 7 bases. The J segment lost 5 bases and the V segment lost 6 bases, leaving 4 bases of the junction unmatched. CDR3 length equals 12 residues. Germline V CDR1 and CDR2: SGHRS, YFSETQ. The CDR3 region is CASKAGGYGYTF. CDR3 in DNA: TGCGCCAGCAAGGCAGGGGGTTATGGCTACACCTTC.

This clonotype was observed a handful of times. V gene TRBV7-6 combines with J gene TRBJ2-7, with unresolved D. The V gene's germline CDR1 is SGHVS and CDR2 FNYEAQ. Trimming shortened V by 0 bases and J by 0 bases, and 6 bases separated the two germline ends. This CDR3 comprises 14 residues. Here the CDR3 reads CASSLAADSYEQYF. The CDR3, as DNA: TGTGCCAGCAGCTTAGCGGCAGACTCCTACGAGCAGTACTTC.

This clonotype turned up a few times. The chain combines TRBV6-5 with TRBJ1-3; D perhaps matches TRBD1 (6 bases). Deletions cut 5 bases from V and 0 bases from J, with 8 bases between. Per germline, CDR1 MNHEY and CDR2 SVGAGI. The length of the CDR3 is 14 residues. In nucleotides, the CDR3 is TGTGCCAGCAGTCCACAGGGCTCTGGAAACACCATATATTTT. It translates to CASSPQGSGNTIYF.

This chain connects TRBV5-1 to TRBJ1-1; D gene ambiguous. Between the trimmed V and J ends, which lost 4 bases and 3 bases, there was a span of 13 bases. CDR3 length: 14 amino acids. Germline CDR1 reads SGHRS; CDR2 reads YFSETQ. The CDR3 bases are TGCGCCAGCAGCACCGCCCCCTGGGACACTGAAGCTTTCTTT. Its translation: CASSTAPWDTEAFF.

The rearrangement links TRBV18 to TRBJ1-2, with no clear D. CDR1 and CDR2 (germline): KGHSH, LQKENI. This CDR3 spans 15 amino acids. With 2 bases removed from V and 4 bases from J, the gap between germline ends came to 14 bases. DNA of the CDR3: TGTGCCAGCTCACCAGGGCCTAGAAGACCCTATGGCTACACCTTC. It is translated as CASSPGPRRPYGYTF.

This clonotype was counted between two and nine times. This rearrangement joins TRBV12-3 or TRBV12-4 to TRBJ2-5; 8 bases fit TRBD2. After removal of 6 bases from V and 3 bases from J, the junction contained 6 bases not matched to a gene. The CDR3 loop spans 14 amino acids. The CDR3 spells CASRSLSGKETQYF. Here the CDR3 DNA reads TGTGCCAGCAGGTCCCTTAGCGGGAAAGAGACCCAGTACTTC.

There are a few counts of this clonotype. The rearrangement uses TRBV6-6 and TRBJ1-2; TRBD1 agrees at 7 bases. The CDR3 length is 14 residues. Per germline, CDR1 MNHNY and CDR2 SVGAGI (reference sequence). With V trimmed by 5 bases and J by 4 bases, 7 bases remained unmatched. In nucleotides, the CDR3 is TGTGCCAGCAGTGATCAGGGGGGAGTCTATGGCTACACCTTC. Translation: CASSDQGGVYGYTF.